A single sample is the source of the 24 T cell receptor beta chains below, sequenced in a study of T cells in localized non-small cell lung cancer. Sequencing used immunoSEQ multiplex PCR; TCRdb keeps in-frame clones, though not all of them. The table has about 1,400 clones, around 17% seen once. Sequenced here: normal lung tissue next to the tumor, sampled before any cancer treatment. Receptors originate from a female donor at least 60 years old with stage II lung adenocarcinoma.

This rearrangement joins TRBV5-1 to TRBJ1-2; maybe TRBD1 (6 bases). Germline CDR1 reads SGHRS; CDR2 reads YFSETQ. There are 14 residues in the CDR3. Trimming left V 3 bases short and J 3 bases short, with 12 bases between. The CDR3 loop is CASSSGGQDYGYTF. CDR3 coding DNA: TGCGCCAGCAGCTCTGGGGGGCAGGACTATGGCTACACCTTC.

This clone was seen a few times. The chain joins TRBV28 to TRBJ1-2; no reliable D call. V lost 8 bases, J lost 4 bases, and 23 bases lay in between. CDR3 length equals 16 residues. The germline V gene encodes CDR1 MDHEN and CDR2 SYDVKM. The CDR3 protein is CASQGFSPRDGYGYTF. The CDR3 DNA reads TGTGCCAGCCAAGGGTTTTCCCCCCGCGACGGCTATGGCTACACCTTC.

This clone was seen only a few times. The CDR3 region has the DNA TGTGCCTGGATCGACACACGCTACGAGCAGTACTTC. Its protein is CAWIDTRYEQYF. The chain recombines TRBV30 with TRBJ2-7; no reliable D call. CDR1 is GTSNPN and CDR2 is SVGIG in the germline V gene (reference sequence). V was clipped by 4 bases and J by 3 bases, with 10 bases between them. The CDR3 sequence is 12 residues long.

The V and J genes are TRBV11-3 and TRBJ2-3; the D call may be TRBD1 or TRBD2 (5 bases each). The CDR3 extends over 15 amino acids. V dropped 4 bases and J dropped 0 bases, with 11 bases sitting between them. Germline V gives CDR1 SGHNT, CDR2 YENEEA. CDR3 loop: CASSSGTYSTDTQYF. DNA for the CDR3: TGTGCCAGCAGCTCCGGGACGTATAGCACAGATACGCAGTATTTT.

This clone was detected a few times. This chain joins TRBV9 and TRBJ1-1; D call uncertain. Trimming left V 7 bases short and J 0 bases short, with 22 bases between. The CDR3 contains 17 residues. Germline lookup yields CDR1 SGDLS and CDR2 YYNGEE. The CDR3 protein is CASLLRTDTRVNTEAFF. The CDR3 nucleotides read TGTGCCAGCCTTCTTAGGACTGACACCCGAGTGAACACTGAAGCTTTCTTT.

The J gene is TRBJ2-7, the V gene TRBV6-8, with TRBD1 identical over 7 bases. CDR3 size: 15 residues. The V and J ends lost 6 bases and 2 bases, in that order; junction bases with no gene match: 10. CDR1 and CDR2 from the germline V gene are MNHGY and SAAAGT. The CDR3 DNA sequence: TGTGCCAGCAGACCTATCGGACAGGAGACCTACGAGCAGTACTTC. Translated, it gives CASRPIGQETYEQYF.

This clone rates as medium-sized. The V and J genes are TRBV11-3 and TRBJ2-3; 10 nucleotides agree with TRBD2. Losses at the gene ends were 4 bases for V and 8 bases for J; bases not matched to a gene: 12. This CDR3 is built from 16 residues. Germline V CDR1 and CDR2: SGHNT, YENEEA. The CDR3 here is CASSYPQREGRGTQYF. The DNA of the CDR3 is TGTGCCAGCAGCTACCCTCAGCGGGAGGGCCGAGGTACGCAGTATTTT.

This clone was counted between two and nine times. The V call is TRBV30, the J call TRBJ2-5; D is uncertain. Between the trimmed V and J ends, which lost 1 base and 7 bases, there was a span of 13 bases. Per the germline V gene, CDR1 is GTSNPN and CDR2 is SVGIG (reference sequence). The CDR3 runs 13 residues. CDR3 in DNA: TGTGCCTGGAGTGCGAGCTTCTGGGGGACCCAGTACTTC. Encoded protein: CAWSASFWGTQYF.

CDR3 DNA: TGTGCCAGCAGTGCCCTAATCAACTATGGCTACACCTTC. Translation: CASSALINYGYTF. The chain links TRBV28 to TRBJ1-2; no definite D call. The CDR3 has 13 amino acids. V lost 5 bases to trimming and J lost 2 bases, with 9 bases between them. CDR1 and CDR2 from the germline V gene are MDHEN and SYDVKM.

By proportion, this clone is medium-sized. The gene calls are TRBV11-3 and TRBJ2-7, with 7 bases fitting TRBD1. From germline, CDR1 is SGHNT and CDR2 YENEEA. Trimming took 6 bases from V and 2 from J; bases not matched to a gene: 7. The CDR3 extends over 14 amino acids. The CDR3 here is CASRPSTGPYEQYF. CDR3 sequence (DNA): TGTGCCAGCAGGCCCTCGACAGGGCCCTACGAGCAGTACTTC.

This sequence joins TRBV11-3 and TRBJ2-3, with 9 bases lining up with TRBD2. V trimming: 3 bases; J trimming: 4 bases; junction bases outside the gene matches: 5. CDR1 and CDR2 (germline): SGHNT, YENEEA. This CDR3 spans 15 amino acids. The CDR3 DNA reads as TGTGCCAGCAGCTTGGGCGGCGGGGGGGCAGATACGCAGTATTTT. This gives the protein CASSLGGGGADTQYF.

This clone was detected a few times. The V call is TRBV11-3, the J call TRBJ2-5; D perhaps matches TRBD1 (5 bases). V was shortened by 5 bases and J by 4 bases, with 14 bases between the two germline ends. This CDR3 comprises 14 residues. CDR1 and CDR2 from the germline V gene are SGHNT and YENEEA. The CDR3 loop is CASSRSAGRETQYF. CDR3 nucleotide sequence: TGTGCCAGCAGCAGATCAGCAGGGCGAGAGACCCAGTACTTC.

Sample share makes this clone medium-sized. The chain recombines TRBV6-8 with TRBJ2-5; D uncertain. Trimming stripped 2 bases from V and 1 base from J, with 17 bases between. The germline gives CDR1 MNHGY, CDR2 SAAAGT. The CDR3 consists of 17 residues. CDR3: CASSYVFTAASQETQYF. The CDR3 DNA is TGTGCCAGCAGTTACGTATTCACGGCAGCCAGCCAAGAGACCCAGTACTTC.

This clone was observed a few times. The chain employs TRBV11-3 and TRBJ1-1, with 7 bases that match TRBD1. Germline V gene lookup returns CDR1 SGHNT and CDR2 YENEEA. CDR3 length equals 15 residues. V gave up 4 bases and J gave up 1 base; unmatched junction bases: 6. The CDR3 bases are TGTGCCAGCAGCTGGGGCCGACAGGGGAACACTGAAGCTTTCTTT. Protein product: CASSWGRQGNTEAFF.

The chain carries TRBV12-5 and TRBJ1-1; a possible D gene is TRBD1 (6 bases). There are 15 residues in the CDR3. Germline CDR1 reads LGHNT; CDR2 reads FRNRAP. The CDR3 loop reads CATKRGAEGGTEAFF. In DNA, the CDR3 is TGTGCCACCAAGAGGGGGGCAGAAGGGGGAACTGAAGCTTTCTTT.

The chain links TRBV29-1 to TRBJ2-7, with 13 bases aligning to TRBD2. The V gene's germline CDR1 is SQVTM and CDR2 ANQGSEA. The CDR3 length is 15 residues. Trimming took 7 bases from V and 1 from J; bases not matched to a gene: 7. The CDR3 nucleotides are TGCAGCGCCGGGACTAGCGGGACACTTTCCTACGAGCAGTACTTC. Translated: CSAGTSGTLSYEQYF.

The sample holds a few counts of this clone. The CDR3 loop reads CASSRLPDSKGNEQYF. As DNA, the CDR3 is TGTGCCAGCAGCCGACTTCCGGACTCAAAAGGCAACGAGCAGTACTTC. This chain uses TRBV6-8 with TRBJ2-7; maybe TRBD2 (5 bases). From germline, CDR1 is MNHGY and CDR2 SAAAGT. The CDR3 extends over 16 amino acids. The V and J ends lost 6 bases and 5 bases respectively, with 23 bases between them.

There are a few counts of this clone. The CDR3 loop is CASSVEGAWNEQFF. Written as DNA, the CDR3 is TGTGCCAGCAGCGTAGAGGGGGCCTGGAATGAGCAGTTCTTC. The chain is built from TRBV9 and TRBJ2-1, with 7 bases that match TRBD1. Germline CDR1 and CDR2: SGDLS and YYNGEE. This CDR3 comprises 14 residues. V lost 0 bases to trimming and J lost 7 bases; unmatched junction nucleotides: 4.

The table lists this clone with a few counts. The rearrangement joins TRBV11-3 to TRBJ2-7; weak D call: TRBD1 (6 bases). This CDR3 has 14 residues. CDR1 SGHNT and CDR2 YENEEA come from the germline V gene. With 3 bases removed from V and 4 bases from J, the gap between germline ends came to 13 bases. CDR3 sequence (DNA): TGTGCCAGCAGCTTGGTGGGGGCGGAGTACGAGCAGTACTTC. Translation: CASSLVGAEYEQYF.

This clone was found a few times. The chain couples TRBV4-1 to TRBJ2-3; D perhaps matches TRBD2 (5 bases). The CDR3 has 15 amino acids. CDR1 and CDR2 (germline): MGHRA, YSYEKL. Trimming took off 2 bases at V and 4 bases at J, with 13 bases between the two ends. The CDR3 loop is CASSQRMGGSDTQYF. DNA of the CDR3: TGCGCCAGCAGCCAAAGGATGGGCGGGTCAGATACGCAGTATTTT.

CDR3 in DNA: TGTGCCAGCTTCGAACAGGGGGCAGGCGGGGAGCTGTTTTTT. This gives the protein CASFEQGAGGELFF. The chain links TRBV18 to TRBJ2-2; 9 positions agree with TRBD1. Unmatched junction bases numbered 7, after V lost 7 bases and J lost 7 bases. Germline CDR1 is KGHSH and CDR2 is LQKENI. This CDR3 comprises 14 residues.

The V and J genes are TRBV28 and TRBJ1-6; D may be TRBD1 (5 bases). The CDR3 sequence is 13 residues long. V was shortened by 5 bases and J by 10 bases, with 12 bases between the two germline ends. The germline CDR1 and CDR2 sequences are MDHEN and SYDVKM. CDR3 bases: TGTGCCAGCAGTGTGGACATCCAATCACCCCTCCACTTT. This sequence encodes CASSVDIQSPLHF.

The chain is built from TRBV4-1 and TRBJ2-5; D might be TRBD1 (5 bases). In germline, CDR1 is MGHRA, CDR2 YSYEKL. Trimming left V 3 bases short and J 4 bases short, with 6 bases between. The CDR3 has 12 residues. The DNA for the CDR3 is TGCGCCAGCAGCCAGGACATAGAGACCCAGTACTTC. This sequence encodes CASSQDIETQYF.

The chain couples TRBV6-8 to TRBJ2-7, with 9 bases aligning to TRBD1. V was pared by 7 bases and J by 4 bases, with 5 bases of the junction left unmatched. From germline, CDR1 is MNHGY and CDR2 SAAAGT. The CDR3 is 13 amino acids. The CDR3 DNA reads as TGTGCCAGCACCCGGGACAGGGCGTACGAGCAGTACTTC. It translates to CASTRDRAYEQYF.